This entry lists 25 T cell receptor beta chains sequenced from one sample in a study of OX40 agonist ivuxolimab in advanced cancers. This table comes from immunoSEQ multiplex PCR, and its TCRdb copy is limited to in-frame clones, with some not included. The sample yields over 50,000 clones, 65% to 85% seen once. The specimen was CD4+ or CD8+ T cells sorted from blood, collected in a trial of the OX40 agonist ivuxolimab. The receptors here all came from an adult with an advanced solid tumor such as melanoma, head and neck, liver or kidney cancer.

This clone has just one count. V is TRBV7-2 and J is TRBJ2-7, with no clear D. CDR1 is SGHTA and CDR2 is FQGNSA in the germline V gene. V was shortened by 2 bases and J by 3 bases, with 11 bases between the two germline ends. The CDR3 spans 14 residues. CDR3 coding DNA: TGTGCCAGCAGCTTAACCTGGGAACTCTACGAGCAGTACTTC. Its protein product is CASSLTWELYEQYF.

This clone was picked up one time. This chain uses TRBV7-8 with TRBJ2-5; 7 bases fit TRBD1. Germline assignment: CDR1 SGHVS and CDR2 FQNEAQ. V was clipped by 4 bases and J by 1 base; unmatched bases: 0. The CDR3 runs to 13 residues. CDR3 sequence (DNA): TGTGCCAGCAGCTCAGGGGGCCAAGAGACCCAGTACTTC. Encoded protein: CASSSGGQETQYF.

Written as DNA, the CDR3 is TGCGCCAGCAGTCTTGCAGTACCCTCTTCAGGGCAGTATTTT. It translates to CASSLAVPSSGQYF. The chain carries TRBV23-1 and TRBJ2-3, with D unresolved. TRBV23-1 is placed among ORFs of uncertain function. The length of the CDR3 is 14 residues. V was pared by 4 bases and J by 11 bases, with 19 bases between.

This rearrangement joins TRBV12-5 to TRBJ1-5; TRBD1 matches 7 bases. Germline lookup yields CDR1 LGHNT and CDR2 FRNRAP. Germline trimming cut 3 bases from V and 1 base from J; bases unmatched to any gene: 6. CDR3 length: 16 residues. The CDR3 region is CASGLGTRGSNQPQHF. CDR3 in DNA: TGTGCTAGTGGTTTAGGCACCAGGGGGAGCAATCAGCCCCAGCATTTT.

This clone was observed a few times. The chain uses TRBV20-1 and TRBJ1-5; the D is unclear. Trimming took off 5 bases at V and 6 bases at J, with 8 bases between the two ends. Germline loops: CDR1 DFQATT, CDR2 SNEGSKA (reference sequence). This CDR3 spans 11 amino acids. In nucleotides, the CDR3 is TGCAGTGCTTATAGCTCTCAGCCCCAGCATTTT. Residues: CSAYSSQPQHF.

This chain connects TRBV28 to TRBJ1-2, with no clear D. CDR1 is MDHEN and CDR2 is SYDVKM in the germline V gene. This CDR3 region has 12 residues. The V end lost 7 bases, the J end lost 8 bases, and 14 bases lay between the germline ends. Written as DNA, the CDR3 is TGTGCCAGCAAGGTAGACTTGGGGGGCTACACCTTC. Residues: CASKVDLGGYTF.

The chain employs TRBV18 and TRBJ2-2; 7 bases are shared with TRBD1. The V gene end was trimmed by 3 bases and the J gene end by 0 bases; junction bases not matched to a gene: 4. There are 16 residues in the CDR3. In germline, CDR1 is KGHSH, CDR2 LQKENI. The DNA of the CDR3 is TGTGCCAGCTCACCGCCCGGGACAGCGAACACCGGGGAGCTGTTTTTT. Its protein product is CASSPPGTANTGELFF.

This clone has just one count. This rearrangement joins TRBV5-6 to TRBJ1-3, with 8 nucleotides matching TRBD1. There are 16 residues in the CDR3. V was pared by 4 bases and J by 3 bases, with 9 bases of the junction left unmatched. Germline V gives CDR1 SGHDT, CDR2 YYEEEE. The CDR3 nucleotides are TGTGCCAGCAGCCCCACTGGACAGGGTCTTGGAAACACCATATATTTT. It translates to CASSPTGQGLGNTIYF.

The chain uses TRBV28 and TRBJ1-2; possibly TRBD1 for D (5 bases). Looked up from germline, CDR1 is MDHEN and CDR2 is SYDVKM. Trimming pared 8 bases from V and 7 bases from J, leaving 26 bases between. The CDR3 length is 16 residues. CDR3 protein: CASYLGRDQEGRGYTF. As DNA, the CDR3 is TGTGCCAGCTATCTGGGAAGGGACCAGGAGGGCCGTGGCTACACCTTC.

CDR3 region: CASSLQGNNWNTIYF. In DNA, the CDR3 is TGTGCCAGCAGTTTGCAGGGTAATAATTGGAACACCATATATTTT. This rearrangement joins TRBV7-6 to TRBJ1-3; TRBD1 is a possible D gene (5 bases). In germline, CDR1 is SGHVS, CDR2 FNYEAQ. This CDR3 has 15 residues. V was shortened by 6 bases and J by 7 bases, with 19 bases between the two germline ends.

The gene calls are TRBV7-3 and TRBJ1-5; the match to TRBD1 covers 8 bases. CDR3 length equals 15 residues. The V segment lost 5 bases and the J segment 7 bases; nucleotides outside the gene matches: 10. Germline values: CDR1 SGHTA, CDR2 FQGTGA. The CDR3 nucleotides are TGTGCCAGCAGCACGAACACAGGGGGAAGGCAGCCCCAGCATTTT. Translating gives CASSTNTGGRQPQHF.

CDR3 amino acids: CASSSDGQNTEAFF. The CDR3 DNA is TGCGCCAGCAGCTCGGACGGACAGAACACTGAAGCTTTCTTT. The chain uses TRBV5-1 and TRBJ1-1; D might be TRBD1 (5 bases). This CDR3 is 14 amino acids long. Trimming removed 3 bases from V and 1 base from J, with 10 bases in between. Germline assignment: CDR1 SGHRS and CDR2 YFSETQ.

J is TRBJ1-3 and V is TRBV5-1, with TRBD1 as a possible D gene (5 bases). CDR1 SGHRS and CDR2 YFSETQ come from the germline V gene. The V gene lost 4 bases and the J gene lost 1 base, with 9 bases spanning the gap. The CDR3 spans 14 residues. CDR3 in amino acids: CASSVQGSGNTIYF. The CDR3 nucleotides read TGCGCCAGCAGCGTCCAGGGTTCTGGAAACACCATATATTTT.

V usage is TRBV27 and J usage is TRBJ1-2; TRBD1 is a possible D gene (6 bases). Germline assignment: CDR1 MNHEY and CDR2 SMNVEV (reference sequence). The CDR3 covers 16 residues. V was pared by 4 bases and J by 2 bases, with 17 bases between. CDR3 residues: CASSWGARSGNYGYTF. CDR3 coding DNA: TGTGCCAGCAGTTGGGGGGCACGGTCAGGAAACTATGGCTACACCTTC.

This clone was detected once. The chain has TRBV4-3 and TRBJ1-6; D not resolved. This CDR3 comprises 16 residues. Germline assignment: CDR1 LGHNA and CDR2 YSLEER. Between the trimmed V and J ends, which lost 0 bases and 5 bases, there was a span of 11 bases. Here the CDR3 reads CASSQETGLNNSPLHF. DNA of the CDR3: TGCGCCAGCAGCCAAGAAACGGGTTTGAATAATTCACCCCTCCACTTT.

V gene TRBV7-9 combines with J gene TRBJ2-1; 8 bases match TRBD2. This CDR3 is built from 15 residues. Germline trimming cut 2 bases from V and 7 bases from J; bases unmatched to any gene: 7. Per the germline V gene, CDR1 is SEHNR and CDR2 is FQNEAQ (reference sequence). CDR3: CASSLTGGASNEQFF. The CDR3 nucleotides read TGTGCCAGCAGCTTAACCGGGGGGGCTTCTAATGAGCAGTTCTTC.

This rearrangement joins TRBV7-9 to TRBJ1-6; the D gene is possibly TRBD1 (5 bases). This CDR3 spans 15 amino acids. Per the germline V gene, CDR1 is SEHNR and CDR2 is FQNEAQ (reference sequence). V was pared by 1 base and J by 7 bases, with 11 bases between. CDR3 sequence reads: CASSLELRDNSPLHF. As DNA, the CDR3 is TGTGCCAGCAGCTTAGAACTAAGGGACAATTCACCCCTCCACTTT.

This clone came up a few times. V usage is TRBV27 and J usage is TRBJ2-5; TRBD1 or TRBD2 may be the D gene (5 bases each). The CDR3 length is 14 residues. The V end lost 5 bases, the J end lost 5 bases, and 15 bases lay between the germline ends. Germline V gene sequence: CDR1 MNHEY, CDR2 SMNVEV (reference sequence). The CDR3 nucleotides read TGTGCCAGCAGTACGGGGCCCGCACGGGAGACCCAGTACTTC. It specifies CASSTGPARETQYF.

The chain uses TRBV5-6 and TRBJ1-2; D perhaps matches TRBD1 (6 bases). This CDR3 region has 15 residues. The V end lost 0 bases, the J end lost 7 bases, and 16 bases lay between the germline ends. Germline V gene data show CDR1 as SGHDT and CDR2 as YYEEEE. CDR3 loop: CASSLAAGETSGYTF. CDR3 sequence (DNA): TGTGCCAGCAGCTTGGCGGCAGGGGAAACTAGTGGCTACACCTTC.

The chain has TRBV5-1 and TRBJ1-1; D is ambiguous. Germline V gives CDR1 SGHRS, CDR2 YFSETQ. Between the trimmed V and J ends, which lost 3 bases and 1 base, there was a span of 13 bases. CDR3 size: 15 residues. The CDR3 reads CASSSSRGENTEAFF. CDR3 coding DNA: TGCGCCAGCAGCTCGTCCCGCGGCGAGAACACTGAAGCTTTCTTT.

V is TRBV5-5 and J is TRBJ1-5; D is uncertain. This CDR3 spans 14 amino acids. V was cut by 4 bases and J by 2 bases, with 10 bases left in between. Germline lookup yields CDR1 SGHKS and CDR2 YYEKEE (reference sequence). The CDR3 nucleotides are TGTGCCAGCAGCCTTTTGGGCCGCAATCAGCCCCAGCATTTT. Translating it yields CASSLLGRNQPQHF. Together with reference TRBV5-5 and TRBJ1-5, the CDR3 gives the full variable domain: DAGVTQSPTHLIKTRGQQVTLRCSPISGHKSVSWYQQVLGQGPQFIFQYYEKEERGRGNFPDRFSARQFPNYSSELNVNALLLGDSALYLCASSLLGRNQPQHFGDGTRLSIL.

The gene calls are TRBV2 and TRBJ1-1; D is unclear. The V end was cut by 5 bases, the J end by 7 bases, with 11 bases between. CDR1 and CDR2 from the germline V gene are SNHLY and FYNNEI. The CDR3 has 12 amino acids. The chain's CDR3 is CASSPLGDEAFF. In nucleotides, the CDR3 is TGTGCCAGCAGTCCCCTGGGTGATGAAGCTTTCTTT.

This clone was seen a handful of times. The rearrangement links TRBV7-2 to TRBJ1-2; D remains unclear. Trimming removed 5 bases from V and 4 bases from J, with 17 bases in between. The CDR3 has 15 residues. From germline, CDR1 is SGHTA and CDR2 FQGNSA. The DNA of the CDR3 is TGTGCCAGCAGCCTCTCCGCGACGAGTACCTATGGCTACACCTTC. Translation gives CASSLSATSTYGYTF.

Remarks on this clone: Other DNA sequences in this sample translate to the same CDR3. This chain joins TRBV18 and TRBJ1-1; 8 bases fit TRBD1. Germline CDR1 KGHSH, CDR2 LQKENI. V was pared by 2 bases and J by 4 bases, with 3 bases of the junction left unmatched. This CDR3 is 14 amino acids long. Here the CDR3 reads CASSPTGGTTEAFF. The CDR3 DNA sequence: TGTGCCAGCTCACCAACAGGGGGGACCACTGAAGCTTTCTTT.

The chain employs TRBV4-3 and TRBJ1-2; possible D gene TRBD1, 6 bases. Germline V CDR1 and CDR2: LGHNA, YSLEER. The CDR3 has 15 amino acids. V shed 4 bases and J shed 0 bases, with 12 bases lying between them. CDR3: CASSRNREANYGYTF. The CDR3 bases are TGCGCCAGCAGCCGAAACAGGGAAGCTAACTATGGCTACACCTTC.